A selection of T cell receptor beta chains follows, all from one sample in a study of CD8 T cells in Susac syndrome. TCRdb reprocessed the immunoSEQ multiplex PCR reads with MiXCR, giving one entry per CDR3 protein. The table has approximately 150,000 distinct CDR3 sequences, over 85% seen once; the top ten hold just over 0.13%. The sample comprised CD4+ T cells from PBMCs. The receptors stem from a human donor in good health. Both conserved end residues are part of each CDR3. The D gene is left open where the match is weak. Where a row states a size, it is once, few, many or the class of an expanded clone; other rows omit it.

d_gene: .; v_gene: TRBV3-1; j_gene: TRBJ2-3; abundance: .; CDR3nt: TGTGCCAGCAGCCAACAGGGTCTCATCACAGATACGCAGTATTTT; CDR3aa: CASSQQGLITDTQYF
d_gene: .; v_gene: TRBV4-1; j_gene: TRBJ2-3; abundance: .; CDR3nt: TGCGCCAGCAGCCAACAAGCAGCAGGAATATCTAGCACAGATACGCAGTATTTT; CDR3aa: CASSQQAAGISSTDTQYF
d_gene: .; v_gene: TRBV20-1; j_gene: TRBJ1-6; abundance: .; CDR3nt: TGCAGTGCTAGACCCGCACAGGGAGATTCACCCCTCCACTTT; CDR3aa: CSARPAQGDSPLHF
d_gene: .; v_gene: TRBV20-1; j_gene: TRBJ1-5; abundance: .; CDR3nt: TGCAGTGCTAGTCGGGGGTTTAATCAGCCCCAGCATTTT; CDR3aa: CSASRGFNQPQHF
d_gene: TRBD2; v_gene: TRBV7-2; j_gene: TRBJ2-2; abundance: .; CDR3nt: TGTGCCAGCAGAAACCCGGGACTAGCGAACACCGGGGAGCTGTTTTTT; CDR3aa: CASRNPGLANTGELFF
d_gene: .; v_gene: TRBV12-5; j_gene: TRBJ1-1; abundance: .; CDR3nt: TGTGCTAGTGGTTCAAGGGGTACGGGGGCGCGGACTGAAGCTTTCTTT; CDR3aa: CASGSRGTGARTEAFF
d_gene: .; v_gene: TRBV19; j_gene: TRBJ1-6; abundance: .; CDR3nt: TGTGCCAGTAACTCGGCGGCAGGCTCCTATAATTCACCCCTCCATTTT; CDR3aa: CASNSAAGSYNSPLHF
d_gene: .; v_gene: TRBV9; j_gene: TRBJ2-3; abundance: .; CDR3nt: TGTGCCAGCAGCGTCGGGGAACTCACAGATACGCAGTATTTT; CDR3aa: CASSVGELTDTQYF
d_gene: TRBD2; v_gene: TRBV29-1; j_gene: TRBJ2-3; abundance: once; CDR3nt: TGCAGCGTTGAAGGGGGCGAGACTAGCGGGGGTGGTGATACGCAGTATTTT; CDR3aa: CSVEGGETSGGGDTQYF
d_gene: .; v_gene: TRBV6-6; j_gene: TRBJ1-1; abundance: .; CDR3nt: TGTGCCAGCATCTCGGACGGCCAAGGCACTGAAGCTTTCTTT; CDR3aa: CASISDGQGTEAFF
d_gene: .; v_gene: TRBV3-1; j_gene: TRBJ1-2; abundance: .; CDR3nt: TGTGCCAGCACCGGGAGGGAGGGGGATGGCTACACCTTC; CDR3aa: CASTGREGDGYTF
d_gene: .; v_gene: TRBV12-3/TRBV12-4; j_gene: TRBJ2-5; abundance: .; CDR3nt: TGTGCCAGCAGCTCCACCCAAGGGACCCAGTACTTC; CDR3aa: CASSSTQGTQYF
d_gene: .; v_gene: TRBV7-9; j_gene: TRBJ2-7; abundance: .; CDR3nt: TGTGCCAGCAGCGGGGCCAACCGCTACGAGCAGTACTTC; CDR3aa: CASSGANRYEQYF
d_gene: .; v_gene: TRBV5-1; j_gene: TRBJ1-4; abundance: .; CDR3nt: TGCGCCAGCAGCTTCGTATCAGGGCATGAAAAACTGTTTTTT; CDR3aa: CASSFVSGHEKLFF
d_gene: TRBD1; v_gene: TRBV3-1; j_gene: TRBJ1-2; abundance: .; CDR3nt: TGTGCCAGCCGGACAGGGGGATCATATGGCTACACCTTC; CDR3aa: CASRTGGSYGYTF
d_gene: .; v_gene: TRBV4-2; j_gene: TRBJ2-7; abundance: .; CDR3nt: TGTGCCAGCAGCCAGTTAGGTTACGAGCAGTACTTC; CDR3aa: CASSQLGYEQYF
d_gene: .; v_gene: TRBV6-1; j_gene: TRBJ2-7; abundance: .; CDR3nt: TGTGCCAGCAGTGAACGGGGGCAGGGGGTGACCTACGAGCAGTACTTC; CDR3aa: CASSERGQGVTYEQYF
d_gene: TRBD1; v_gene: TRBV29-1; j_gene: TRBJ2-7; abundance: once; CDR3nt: TGCAGCGTGACCGGGACAGGGAACCACGAGCAGTACTTC; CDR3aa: CSVTGTGNHEQYF
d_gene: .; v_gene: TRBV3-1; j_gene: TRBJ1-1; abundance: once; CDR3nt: TGTGCCAGCAGCCAGATTCAGGGGAACACTGAAGCTTTCTTT; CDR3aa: CASSQIQGNTEAFF
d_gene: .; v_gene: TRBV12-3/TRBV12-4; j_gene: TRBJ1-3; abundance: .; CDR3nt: TGTGCCAGCACCTCCTCTGGAAACACCATATATTTT; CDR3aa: CASTSSGNTIYF
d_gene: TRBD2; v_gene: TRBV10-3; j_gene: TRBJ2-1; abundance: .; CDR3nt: TGTGCCACCATGACTAGCGGGGGGGCCGTGGATGAGCAGTTCTTC; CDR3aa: CATMTSGGAVDEQFF
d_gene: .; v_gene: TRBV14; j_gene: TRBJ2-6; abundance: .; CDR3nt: TGTGCCAGCAGCCACCTAGGACACCTGAGCTCTGGGGCCAACGTCCTGACTTTC; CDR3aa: CASSHLGHLSSGANVLTF
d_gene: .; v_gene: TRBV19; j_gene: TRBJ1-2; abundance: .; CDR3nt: TGTGCCAGTAGTATAGATCTTCGGGGCTATGGCTACACCTTC; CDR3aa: CASSIDLRGYGYTF
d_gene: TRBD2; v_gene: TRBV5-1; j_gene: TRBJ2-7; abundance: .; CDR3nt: TGCGCCAGCAGCTTGGGACTAGCGGGGGCCTCCTACGAGCAGTACTTC; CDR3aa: CASSLGLAGASYEQYF
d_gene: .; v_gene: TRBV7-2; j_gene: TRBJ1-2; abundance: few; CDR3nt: TGTGCCAGCAGCTTGGACGGCTCTCGGGGCTACACCTTC; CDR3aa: CASSLDGSRGYTF
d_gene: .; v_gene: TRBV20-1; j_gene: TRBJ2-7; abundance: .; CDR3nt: TGCAGTGCAGCCCCGGTTGAGGCGAGGGAACAGTACTTC; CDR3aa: CSAAPVEAREQYF
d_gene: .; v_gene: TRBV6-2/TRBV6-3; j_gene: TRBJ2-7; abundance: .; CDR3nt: TGTGCCAGCAGTTACGGGACACCTCCGGAGCAGTACTTC; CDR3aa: CASSYGTPPEQYF
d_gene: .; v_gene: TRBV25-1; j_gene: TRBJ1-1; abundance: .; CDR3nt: TGTGCCAGCAGTGAATCCGGGGGGGCGGGTACTGAAGCTTTCTTT; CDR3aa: CASSESGGAGTEAFF
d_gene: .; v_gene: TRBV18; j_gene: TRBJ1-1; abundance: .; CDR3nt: TGTGCCAGCTCACCAGGTTCAGATTTAAGGACTGAAGCTTTCTTT; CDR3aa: CASSPGSDLRTEAFF
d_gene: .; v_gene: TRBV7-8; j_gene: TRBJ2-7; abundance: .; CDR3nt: TGTGCCAGCAGCCTAACCTTGGTAGGAGAGCAGTACTTC; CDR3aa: CASSLTLVGEQYF
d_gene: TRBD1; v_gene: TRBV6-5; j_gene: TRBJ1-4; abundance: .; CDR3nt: TGTGCCAGCAGTTCAGGACAGGGAGAGGGGGAAAAACTGTTTTTT; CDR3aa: CASSSGQGEGEKLFF
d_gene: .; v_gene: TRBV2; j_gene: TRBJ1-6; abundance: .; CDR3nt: TGTGCCAGCAGTGCCGATCCTTCTTTTTCGAATTCACCCCTCCACTTT; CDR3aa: CASSADPSFSNSPLHF
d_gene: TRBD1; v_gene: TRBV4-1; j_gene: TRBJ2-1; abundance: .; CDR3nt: TGCGCCAGCAGCCGTCAGGGGGGGACAGGGGTGCGAGAGCAGTTCTTC; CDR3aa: CASSRQGGTGVREQFF
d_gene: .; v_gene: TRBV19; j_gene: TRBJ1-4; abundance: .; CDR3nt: TGTGCCAGTAAACCGGGCCACACTAGTGGAAAACTGTTTTTT; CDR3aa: CASKPGHTSGKLFF
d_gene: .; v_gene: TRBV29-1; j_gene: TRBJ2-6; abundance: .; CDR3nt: TGCAGCGGACGGAGCTCTGGGGCCAACGTCCTGACTTTC; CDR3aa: CSGRSSGANVLTF
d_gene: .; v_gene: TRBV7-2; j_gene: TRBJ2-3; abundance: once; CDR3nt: TGTGCCAGCAGCTTAGCGGCCTACCGAACCACAGATACGCAGTATTTT; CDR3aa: CASSLAAYRTTDTQYF
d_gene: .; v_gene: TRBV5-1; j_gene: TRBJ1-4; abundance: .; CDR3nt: TGCGCCAGCAGCTTGGGGACAGTCACTAATGAAAAACTGTTTTTT; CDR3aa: CASSLGTVTNEKLFF
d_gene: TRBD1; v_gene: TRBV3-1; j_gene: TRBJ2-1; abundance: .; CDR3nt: TGTGCCAGCTCCAACCAAGGGGGCGATGAGCAGTTCTTC; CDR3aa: CASSNQGGDEQFF
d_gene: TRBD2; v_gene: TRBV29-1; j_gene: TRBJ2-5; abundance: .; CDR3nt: TGCAGCGTTGAACGGGGGGGCGGGAGAGAGACCCAGTACTTC; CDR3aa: CSVERGGGRETQYF
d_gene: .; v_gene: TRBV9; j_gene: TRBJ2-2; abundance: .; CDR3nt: TGTGCCAGCAGCGTAGCTACCAGGGTACCCACCGGGGAGCTGTTTTTT; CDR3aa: CASSVATRVPTGELFF
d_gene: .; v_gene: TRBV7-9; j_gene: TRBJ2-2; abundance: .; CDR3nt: TGTGCCAGCAGCTCAGGACGGTTGAACACCGGGGAGCTGTTTTTT; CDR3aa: CASSSGRLNTGELFF
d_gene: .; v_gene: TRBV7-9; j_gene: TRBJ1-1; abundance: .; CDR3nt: TGTGCCAGCAGCTTAATACGGCCTGAAGCTTTCTTT; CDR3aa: CASSLIRPEAFF
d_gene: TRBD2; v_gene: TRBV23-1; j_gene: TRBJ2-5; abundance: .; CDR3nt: TGCGCCAGCAGTAACAAAGCGGGGGTCCAAGAGACCCAGTACTTC; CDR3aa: CASSNKAGVQETQYF
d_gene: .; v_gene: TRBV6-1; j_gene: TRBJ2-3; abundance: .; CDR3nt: TGTGCCAGCACCCAGGCGGCGGCAGGTACGCAGTATTTT; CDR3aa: CASTQAAAGTQYF
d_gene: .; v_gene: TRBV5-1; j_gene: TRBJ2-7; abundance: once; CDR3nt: TGCGCCAGCAGCTCCGGGTCCTACGAGCAGTACTTC; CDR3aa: CASSSGSYEQYF
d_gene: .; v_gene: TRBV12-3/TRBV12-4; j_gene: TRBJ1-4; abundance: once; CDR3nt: TGTGCCAGCAGTCTACAGGGACCGAATGAAAAACTGTTTTTT; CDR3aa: CASSLQGPNEKLFF
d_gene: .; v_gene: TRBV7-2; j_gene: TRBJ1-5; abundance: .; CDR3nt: TGTGCCAGCAGTTCAACCGGGACCGGGACAACGCCCCAGCATTTT; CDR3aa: CASSSTGTGTTPQHF
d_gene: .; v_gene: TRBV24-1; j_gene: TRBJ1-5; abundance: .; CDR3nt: TGTGCCACCAGTGATTGGGAGGGTCAGCCCCAGCATTTT; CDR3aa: CATSDWEGQPQHF
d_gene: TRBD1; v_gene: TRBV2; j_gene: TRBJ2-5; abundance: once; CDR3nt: TGTGCCGGCCGGGACAGGGGAGAGACCCAGTACTTC; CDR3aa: CAGRDRGETQYF
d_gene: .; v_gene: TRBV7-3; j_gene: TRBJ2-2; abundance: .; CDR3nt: TGTGCCAGCGGGCTAGCGTTGAACACCGGGGAGCTGTTTTTT; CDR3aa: CASGLALNTGELFF
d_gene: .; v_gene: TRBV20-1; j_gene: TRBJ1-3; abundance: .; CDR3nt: TGCAGTGCTACAGACAGAGGCTCTGGAAACACCATATATTTT; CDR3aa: CSATDRGSGNTIYF
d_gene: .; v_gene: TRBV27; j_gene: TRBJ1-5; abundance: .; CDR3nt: TGTGCCAGCAGCCCCGCTGGGGCGCAGAGAGGTCAGCCCCAGCATTTT; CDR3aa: CASSPAGAQRGQPQHF
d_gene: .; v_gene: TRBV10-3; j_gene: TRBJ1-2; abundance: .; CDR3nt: TGTGCCATCAGTGAGGTGGGGGGTTTTAACTATGGCTACACCTTC; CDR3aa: CAISEVGGFNYGYTF
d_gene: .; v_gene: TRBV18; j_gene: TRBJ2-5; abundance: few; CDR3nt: TGTGCCAGCTCACCGGGGTACCAAGAGACCCAGTACTTC; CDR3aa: CASSPGYQETQYF
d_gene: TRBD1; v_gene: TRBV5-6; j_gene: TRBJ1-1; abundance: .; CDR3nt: TGTGCCAGCAGCTTTCGGACAGGGGGCAATGCTGAAGCTTTCTTT; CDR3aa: CASSFRTGGNAEAFF
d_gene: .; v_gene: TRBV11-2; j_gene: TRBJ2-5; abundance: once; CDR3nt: TGTGCCAGCGGTGGGGGGGCCAGTGGGGAGACCCAGTACTTC; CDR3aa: CASGGGASGETQYF